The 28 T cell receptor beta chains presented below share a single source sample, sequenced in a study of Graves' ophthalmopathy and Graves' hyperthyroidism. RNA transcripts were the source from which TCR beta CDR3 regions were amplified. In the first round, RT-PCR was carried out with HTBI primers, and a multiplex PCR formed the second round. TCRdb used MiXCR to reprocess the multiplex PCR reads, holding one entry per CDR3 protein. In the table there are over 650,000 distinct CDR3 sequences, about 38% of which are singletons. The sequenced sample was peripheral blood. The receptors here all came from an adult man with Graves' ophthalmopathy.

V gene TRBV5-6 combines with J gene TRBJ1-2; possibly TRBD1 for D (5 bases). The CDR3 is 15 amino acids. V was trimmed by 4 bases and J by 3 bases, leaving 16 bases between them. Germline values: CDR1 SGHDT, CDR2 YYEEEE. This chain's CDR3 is CASSRRQQNYYGYTF. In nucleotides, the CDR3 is TGTGCCAGCAGCCGCCGACAGCAGAATTACTATGGCTACACCTTC.

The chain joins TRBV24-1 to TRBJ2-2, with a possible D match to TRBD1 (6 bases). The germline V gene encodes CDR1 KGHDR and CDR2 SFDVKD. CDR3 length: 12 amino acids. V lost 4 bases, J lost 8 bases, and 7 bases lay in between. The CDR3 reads CATSDGTGELFF. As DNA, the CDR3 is TGTGCCACCAGTGACGGGACAGGGGAGCTGTTTTTT.

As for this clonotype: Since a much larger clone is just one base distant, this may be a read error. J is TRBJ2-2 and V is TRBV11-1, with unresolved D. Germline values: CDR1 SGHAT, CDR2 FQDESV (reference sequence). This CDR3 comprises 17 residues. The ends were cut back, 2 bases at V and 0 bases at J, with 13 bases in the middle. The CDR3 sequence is CASSLTVTSPNTGELFF. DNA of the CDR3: TGTGCCAGCAGCTTAACGGTAACCTCCCCGAACACCGGGGAGCTGTTTTTT.

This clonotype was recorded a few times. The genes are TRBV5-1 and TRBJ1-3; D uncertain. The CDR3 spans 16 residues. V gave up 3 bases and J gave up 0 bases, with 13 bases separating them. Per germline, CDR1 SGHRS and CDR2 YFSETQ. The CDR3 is CASSSGNAPSGNTIYF. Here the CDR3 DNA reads TGCGCCAGCAGCTCCGGGAACGCACCCTCTGGAAACACCATATATTTT.

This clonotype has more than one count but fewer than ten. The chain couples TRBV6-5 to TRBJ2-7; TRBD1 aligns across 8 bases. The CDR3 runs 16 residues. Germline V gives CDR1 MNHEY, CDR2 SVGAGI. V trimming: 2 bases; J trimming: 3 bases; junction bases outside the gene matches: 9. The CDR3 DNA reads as TGTGCCAGCAGTTACGGGGGCAGGGGGCCTAGCTACGAGCAGTACTTC. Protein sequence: CASSYGGRGPSYEQYF.

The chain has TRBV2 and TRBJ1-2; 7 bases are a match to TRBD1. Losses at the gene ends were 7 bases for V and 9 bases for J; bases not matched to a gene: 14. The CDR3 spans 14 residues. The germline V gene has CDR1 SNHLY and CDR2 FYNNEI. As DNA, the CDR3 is TGTGCCAGCAAACCCAGACAGGGAGTGGAAAGCTACACCTTC. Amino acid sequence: CASKPRQGVESYTF.

The CDR3 DNA reads TGTGCCAGCAGTAGCAGGACAGACCATCAGCCCCAGCATTTT. Its translation is CASSSRTDHQPQHF. The V gene is TRBV4-2, the J gene TRBJ1-5; TRBD1 might be the D (6 bases). Germline lookup yields CDR1 LGHNA and CDR2 YNFKEQ. The CDR3 spans 14 residues. Trimming shortened V by 6 bases and J by 5 bases, and 14 bases separated the two germline ends.

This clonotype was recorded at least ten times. CDR3: CAISGQAAGEQYF. CDR3 DNA sequence: TGTGCCATCTCTGGACAGGCGGCTGGAGAGCAGTACTTC. The J gene is TRBJ2-7, the V gene TRBV10-3, with TRBD1 matching 7 bases. Germline V gives CDR1 ENHRY, CDR2 SYGVKD. J gave up 7 bases and V 8 bases, and 11 bases lay outside the gene matches. The CDR3 extends over 13 amino acids.

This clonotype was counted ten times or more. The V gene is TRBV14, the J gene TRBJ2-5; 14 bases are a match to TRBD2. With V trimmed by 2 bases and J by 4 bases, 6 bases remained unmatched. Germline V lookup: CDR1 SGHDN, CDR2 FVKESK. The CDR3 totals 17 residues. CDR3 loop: CASSQRLAGGPRETQYF. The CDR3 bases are TGTGCCAGCAGCCAACGACTAGCGGGGGGGCCTCGAGAGACCCAGTACTTC.

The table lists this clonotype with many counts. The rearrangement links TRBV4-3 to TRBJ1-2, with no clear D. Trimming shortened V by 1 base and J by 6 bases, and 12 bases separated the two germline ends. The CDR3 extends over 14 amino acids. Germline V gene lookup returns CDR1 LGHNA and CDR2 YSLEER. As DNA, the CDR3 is TGCGCCAGCAGCCAAGGTGTTGATAGTCATGGCTACACCTTC. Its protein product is CASSQGVDSHGYTF.

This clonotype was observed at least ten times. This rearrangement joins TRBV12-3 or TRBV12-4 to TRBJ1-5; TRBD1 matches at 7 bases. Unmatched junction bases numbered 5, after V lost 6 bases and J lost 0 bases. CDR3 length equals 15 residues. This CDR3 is CASSATGDSNQPQHF. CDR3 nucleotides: TGTGCCAGCAGCGCTACAGGGGATAGCAATCAGCCCCAGCATTTT.

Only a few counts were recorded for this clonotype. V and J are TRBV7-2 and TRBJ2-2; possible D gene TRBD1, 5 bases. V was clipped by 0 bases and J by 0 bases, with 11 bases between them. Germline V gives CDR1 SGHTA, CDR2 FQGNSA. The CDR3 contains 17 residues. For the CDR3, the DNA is TGTGCCAGCAGCTTAGCTCCTTACAGGTCGAACACCGGGGAGCTGTTTTTT. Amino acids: CASSLAPYRSNTGELFF. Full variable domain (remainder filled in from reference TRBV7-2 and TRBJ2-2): GAGVSQSPSNKVTEKGKDVELRCDPISGHTALYWYRQSLGQGLEFLIYFQGNSAPDKSGLPSDRFSAERTGGSVSTLTIQRTQQEDSAVYLCASSLAPYRSNTGELFFGEGSRLTVL.

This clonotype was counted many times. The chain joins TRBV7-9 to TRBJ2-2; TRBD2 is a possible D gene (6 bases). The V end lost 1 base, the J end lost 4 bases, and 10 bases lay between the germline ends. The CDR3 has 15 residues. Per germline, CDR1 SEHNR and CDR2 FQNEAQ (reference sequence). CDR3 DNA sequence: TGTGCCAGCAGCTTAGTGGAGGGAATCACCGGGGAGCTGTTTTTT. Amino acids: CASSLVEGITGELFF.

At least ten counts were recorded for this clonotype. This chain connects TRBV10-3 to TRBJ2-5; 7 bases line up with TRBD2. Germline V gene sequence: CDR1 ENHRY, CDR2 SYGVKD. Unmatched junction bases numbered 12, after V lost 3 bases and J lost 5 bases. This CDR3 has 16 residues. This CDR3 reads CAISEVAGVASETQYF. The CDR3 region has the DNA TGTGCCATCAGTGAAGTTGCGGGAGTTGCCTCCGAGACCCAGTACTTC.

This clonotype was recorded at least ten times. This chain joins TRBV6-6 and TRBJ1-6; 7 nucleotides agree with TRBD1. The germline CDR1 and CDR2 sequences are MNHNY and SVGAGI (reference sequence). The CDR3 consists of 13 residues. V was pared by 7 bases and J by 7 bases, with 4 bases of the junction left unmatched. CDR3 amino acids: CASTDRANSPLHF. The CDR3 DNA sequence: TGTGCCAGCACCGACAGGGCGAATTCACCCCTCCACTTT.

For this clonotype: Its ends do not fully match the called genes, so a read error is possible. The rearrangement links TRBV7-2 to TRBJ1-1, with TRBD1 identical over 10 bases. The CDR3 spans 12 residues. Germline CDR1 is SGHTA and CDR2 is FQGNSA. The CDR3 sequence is CASSLGQGPYGF. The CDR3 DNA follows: TGTGCCAGCAGCTTGGGACAGGGGCCGTATGGATTT.

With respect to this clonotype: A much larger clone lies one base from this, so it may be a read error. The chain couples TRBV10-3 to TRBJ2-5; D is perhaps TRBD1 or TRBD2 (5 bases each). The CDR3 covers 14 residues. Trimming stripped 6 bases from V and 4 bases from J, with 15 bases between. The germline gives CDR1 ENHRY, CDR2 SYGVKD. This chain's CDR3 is CAIRPGTQLETQYF. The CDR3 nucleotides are TGTGCCATCAGACCCGGGACCCAACTAGAGACCCAGTACTTC.

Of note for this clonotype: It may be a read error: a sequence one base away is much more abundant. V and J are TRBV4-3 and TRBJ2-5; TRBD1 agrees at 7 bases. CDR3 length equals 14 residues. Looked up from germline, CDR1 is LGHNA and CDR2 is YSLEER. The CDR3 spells CASGQQGYQETQYF. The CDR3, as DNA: TGCGCCAGCGGCCAACAGGGGTACCAAGAGACCCAGTACTTC.

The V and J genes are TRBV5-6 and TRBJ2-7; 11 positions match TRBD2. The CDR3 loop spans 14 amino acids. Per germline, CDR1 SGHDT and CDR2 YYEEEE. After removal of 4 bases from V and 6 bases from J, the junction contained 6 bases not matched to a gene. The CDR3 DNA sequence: TGTGCCAGCAGCACTAGCGGGGGCCCCTTCGAGCAGTACTTC. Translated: CASSTSGGPFEQYF.

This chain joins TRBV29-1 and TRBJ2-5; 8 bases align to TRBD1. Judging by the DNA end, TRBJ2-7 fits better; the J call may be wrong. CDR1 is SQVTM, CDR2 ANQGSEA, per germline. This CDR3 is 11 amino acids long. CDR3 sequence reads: CSRDRGYEQYF. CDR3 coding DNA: TGCAGCCGAGACAGGGGTTACGAGCAGTACTTC.

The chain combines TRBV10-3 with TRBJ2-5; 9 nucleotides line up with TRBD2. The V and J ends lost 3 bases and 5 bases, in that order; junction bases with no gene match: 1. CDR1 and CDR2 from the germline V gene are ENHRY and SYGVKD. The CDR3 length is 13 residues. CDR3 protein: CAISEGLAETQYF. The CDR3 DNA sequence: TGTGCCATCAGTGAAGGACTAGCGGAGACCCAGTACTTC.

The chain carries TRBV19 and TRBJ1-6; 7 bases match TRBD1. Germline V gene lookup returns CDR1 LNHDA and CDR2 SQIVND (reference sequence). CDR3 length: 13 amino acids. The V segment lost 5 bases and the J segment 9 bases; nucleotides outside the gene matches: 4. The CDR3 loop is CASSAGQISPLHF. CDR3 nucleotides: TGTGCCAGTAGTGCGGGACAGATTTCACCCCTCCACTTT.

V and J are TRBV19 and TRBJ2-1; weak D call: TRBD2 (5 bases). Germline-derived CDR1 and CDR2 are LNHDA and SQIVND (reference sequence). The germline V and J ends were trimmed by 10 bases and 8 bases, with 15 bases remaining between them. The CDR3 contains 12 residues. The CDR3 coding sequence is TGTGCCAAGACCCTGGCGGAGGATGAGCAGTTCTTC. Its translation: CAKTLAEDEQFF.

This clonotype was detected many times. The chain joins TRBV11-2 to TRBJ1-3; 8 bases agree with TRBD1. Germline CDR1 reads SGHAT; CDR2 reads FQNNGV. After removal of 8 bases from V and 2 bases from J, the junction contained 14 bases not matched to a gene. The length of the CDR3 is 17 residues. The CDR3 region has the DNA TGTGCCAGCCGGGACAGGACGGGCGTTAGTGCTGGAAACACCATATATTTT. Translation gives CASRDRTGVSAGNTIYF.

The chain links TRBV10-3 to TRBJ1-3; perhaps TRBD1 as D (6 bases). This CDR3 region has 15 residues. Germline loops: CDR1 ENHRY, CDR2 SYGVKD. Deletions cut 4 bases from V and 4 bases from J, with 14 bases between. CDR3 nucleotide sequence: TGTGCCATCAGTGCGGGAACAGGGTCGGGAAACACCATATATTTT. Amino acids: CAISAGTGSGNTIYF.

Here the CDR3 reads CATSAEDSDQYF. DNA for the CDR3: TGTGCCACCAGTGCCGAGGACTCCGATCAGTACTTC. This chain joins TRBV24-1 and TRBJ2-7; the D gene is possibly TRBD2 (5 bases). The germline V gene has CDR1 KGHDR and CDR2 SFDVKD. This CDR3 is built from 12 residues. Trimming took 5 bases from V and 10 from J, leaving 14 bases between them.

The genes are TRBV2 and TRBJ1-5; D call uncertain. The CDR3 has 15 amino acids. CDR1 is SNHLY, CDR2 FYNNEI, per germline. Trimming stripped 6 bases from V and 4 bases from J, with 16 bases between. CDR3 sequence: CASSPRNSGNQPQHF. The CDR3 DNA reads TGTGCCAGCAGCCCACGCAACAGCGGAAATCAGCCCCAGCATTTT.

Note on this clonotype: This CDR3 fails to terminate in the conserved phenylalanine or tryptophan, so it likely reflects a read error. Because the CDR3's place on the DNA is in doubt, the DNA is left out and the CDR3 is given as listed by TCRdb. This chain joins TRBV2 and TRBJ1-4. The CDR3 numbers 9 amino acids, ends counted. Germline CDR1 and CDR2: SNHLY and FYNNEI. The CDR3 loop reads CASSEARVY.